The 28 T cell receptor beta chains listed next were all sequenced from one sample in a study of blood T cells in healthy people across ages (dated by TCRdb to the mid-2010s). The library relied on 5' RACE. Reads for this sample came from an Illumina HiSeq 2500. A second PCR of 7 to 11 cycles was performed with a sample-barcoded 5' primer and a J-beta primer mix. Starting from the raw public reads, TCRdb applied fastp trimming at Q25, assembled clones with MiXCR and retained in-frame beta chains. Each CDR3 protein gets just one entry, which takes the most common genes and DNA from the rows behind it. The sample contains approximately 1.5 million distinct CDR3 sequences, approximately 43% of them found a single time. Around 4% of the sample comes from the top ten. The specimen was blood. Receptors were obtained from a woman aged 18-35 years in good health.

The chain joins TRBV20-1 to TRBJ2-7; D is perhaps TRBD2 (6 bases). V lost 5 bases and J lost 2, with 13 bases in between. The germline gives CDR1 DFQATT, CDR2 SNEGSKA (reference sequence). CDR3 length: 13 residues. The chain's CDR3 is CSARSGATYEQYF. In nucleotides, the CDR3 is TGCAGTGCTCGTAGCGGAGCTACCTACGAGCAGTACTTC.

This clonotype was counted at least ten times. The CDR3 here is CSVEGYTDTQYF. As DNA, the CDR3 is TGCAGCGTTGAAGGCTACACAGATACGCAGTATTTT. The chain joins TRBV29-1 to TRBJ2-3; no clear D. The V and J ends lost 1 base and 2 bases respectively, with 4 bases between them. The CDR3 is 12 residues long. Germline CDR1 and CDR2: SQVTM and ANQGSEA.

This chain links TRBV3-1 with TRBJ1-2; 8 bases are a match to TRBD1. J gave up 5 bases and V 1 base, and 9 bases lay outside the gene matches. Germline CDR1 reads LGHDT; CDR2 reads YNNKEL (reference sequence). The length of the CDR3 is 16 residues. Here the CDR3 DNA reads TGTGCCAGCAGCCAAGCGGCTTCCGGGACAGGTTATGGCTACACCTTC. Its protein product is CASSQAASGTGYGYTF. Based on the CDR3 plus reference TRBV3-1 and TRBJ1-2, the full variable domain is DTAVSQTPKYLVTQMGNDKSIKCEQNLGHDTMYWYKQDSKKFLKIMFSYNNKELIINETVPNRFSPKSPDKAHLNLHINSLELGDSAVYFCASSQAASGTGYGYTFGSGTRLTVV.

The CDR3 here is CASSRSGTSTSYEQYF. The CDR3 region has the DNA TGTGCCAGCAGCCGCTCCGGGACTAGTACCTCCTACGAGCAGTACTTC. This chain links TRBV14 with TRBJ2-7; 8 bases agree with TRBD2. Germline CDR1 reads SGHDN; CDR2 reads FVKESK. The trim removed 4 bases at V and 0 bases at J, leaving 8 bases unmatched. The CDR3 is 16 amino acids. Full variable domain (missing parts from reference TRBV14 and TRBJ2-7): EAGVTQFPSHSVIEKGQTVTLRCDPISGHDNLYWYRRVMGKEIKFLLHFVKESKQDESGMPNNRFLAERTGGTYSTLKVQPAELEDSGVYFCASSRSGTSTSYEQYFGPGTRLTVT.

This clonotype was counted between two and nine times. Its ends do not fully match the called genes, so a read error is possible. The J gene is TRBJ2-1, the V gene TRBV7-2, with TRBD1 as a possible D gene (6 bases). Germline V gene data show CDR1 as SGHTA and CDR2 as FQGNSA. This CDR3 has 16 residues. The CDR3 here is CASSLRGQTFYNEQFF. The CDR3 nucleotides are TGTGCCAGTAGCTTAAGGGGACAAACCTTCTACAATGAGCAGTTCTTC.

This chain connects TRBV4-3 to TRBJ1-4; D gene ambiguous. Germline V gene data show CDR1 as LGHNA and CDR2 as YSLEER. CDR3 length: 15 amino acids. V was pared by 5 bases and J by 0 bases, with 10 bases between. The CDR3 loop is CASSKDPATNEKLFF. Written as DNA, the CDR3 is TGCGCCAGCAGCAAGGACCCTGCAACTAATGAAAAACTGTTTTTT.

The chain couples TRBV6-6 to TRBJ1-5; tentative D call: TRBD1 (5 bases). The CDR3 contains 17 residues. Looked up from germline, CDR1 is MNHNY and CDR2 is SVGAGI (reference sequence). The ends were cut back, 6 bases at V and 6 bases at J, with 24 bases in the middle. The CDR3 reads CASSPSTSGREGQPQHF. The CDR3 bases are TGTGCCAGCAGCCCCTCCACGTCAGGGAGAGAAGGTCAGCCCCAGCATTTT.

This chain joins TRBV5-1 and TRBJ1-2; D unclear. CDR3 size: 13 residues. The V gene's germline CDR1 is SGHRS and CDR2 YFSETQ. Trimming removed 4 bases at V and 0 bases at J, with 7 bases between. CDR3 in DNA: TGCGCCAGCAGCAAGACAACTAACTATGGCTACACCTTC. Translated: CASSKTTNYGYTF.

V and J are TRBV2 and TRBJ1-5, with 8 bases aligning to TRBD1. CDR1 is SNHLY, CDR2 FYNNEI, per germline. The CDR3 is made up of 14 amino acids. CDR3 loop: CVSGTGGGNQPQHF. DNA for the CDR3: TGTGTCAGTGGGACAGGCGGCGGCAATCAGCCCCAGCATTTT.

This clonotype is a singleton in its sample. V usage is TRBV6-5 and J usage is TRBJ1-1, with 7 bases lining up with TRBD1. Germline CDR1 MNHEY, CDR2 SVGAGI. The CDR3 runs to 15 residues. V lost 2 bases and J lost 7; bases outside the gene matches: 10. CDR3 sequence: CASSYTRDRVFEAFF. The CDR3 DNA is TGTGCCAGCAGTTACACCCGAGACAGGGTCTTTGAAGCTTTCTTT.

This clonotype was counted a few times. V and J are TRBV20-1 and TRBJ2-1; D perhaps matches TRBD2 (5 bases). Trimming removed 6 bases from V and 0 bases from J, with 18 bases in between. The CDR3 runs to 16 residues. Per germline, CDR1 DFQATT and CDR2 SNEGSKA (reference sequence). The CDR3 bases are TGCAGTGCGGCCGGCGGGCAGCTCTTCTCCTACAATGAGCAGTTCTTC. As protein: CSAAGGQLFSYNEQFF.

The V call is TRBV29-1, the J call TRBJ2-7, with 15 bases fitting TRBD2. Germline V gene lookup returns CDR1 SQVTM and CDR2 ANQGSEA. V gave up 4 bases and J gave up 11 bases; unmatched junction bases: 12. The CDR3 has 15 residues. This chain's CDR3 is CSVGKLGTSGGQKYF. In nucleotides, the CDR3 is TGCAGCGTTGGAAAATTGGGGACTAGCGGGGGGCAAAAGTACTTC.

In its sample, this clonotype was seen a few times. The chain carries TRBV20-1 and TRBJ2-1; D may be TRBD2 (5 bases). Germline CDR1 DFQATT, CDR2 SNEGSKA (reference sequence). The CDR3 sequence is 16 residues long. V lost 0 bases to trimming and J lost 0 bases, with 12 bases between them. The CDR3 DNA reads TGCAGTGCTAGAGACAGGAGGCGATCCTCCTACAATGAGCAGTTCTTC. Its translation is CSARDRRRSSYNEQFF.

This clonotype occurred many times. The rearrangement joins TRBV29-1 to TRBJ2-1; a possible D gene is TRBD1 (5 bases). The CDR3 spans 13 residues. Germline values: CDR1 SQVTM, CDR2 ANQGSEA. Deletions cut 2 bases from V and 6 bases from J, with 11 bases between. CDR3 loop: CSVESTQGNEQFF. Here the CDR3 DNA reads TGCAGCGTTGAAAGTACCCAGGGCAATGAGCAGTTCTTC.

This rearrangement joins TRBV11-2 to TRBJ2-1, with no clear D. The CDR3 length is 15 residues. V shed 2 bases and J shed 0 bases, with 8 bases lying between them. CDR1 and CDR2 (germline): SGHAT, FQNNGV. The CDR3 sequence: CASSLSSTSYNEQFF. CDR3 bases: TGTGCCAGCAGCTTATCCAGCACCTCCTACAATGAGCAGTTCTTC.

The rearrangement links TRBV19 to TRBJ1-1; 10 bases are shared with TRBD1. The CDR3 covers 15 residues. The ends lost 9 bases at V and 2 bases at J; junction bases unmatched: 9. Germline CDR1 LNHDA, CDR2 SQIVND (reference sequence). CDR3 sequence reads: CASKVGTGANTEAFF. The CDR3 coding sequence is TGTGCCAGCAAGGTCGGGACAGGGGCCAACACTGAAGCTTTCTTT.

The rearrangement links TRBV14 to TRBJ2-3; D perhaps matches TRBD1 (6 bases). CDR1 SGHDN and CDR2 FVKESK come from the germline V gene. The CDR3 consists of 19 residues. Deletions cut 1 base from V and 2 bases from J, with 22 bases between. CDR3 amino acids: CASSQVSGWGRTLTDTQYF. In DNA form, the CDR3 reads TGTGCCAGCAGCCAAGTTAGTGGCTGGGGGCGGACCCTCACAGATACGCAGTATTTT.

This sequence joins TRBV4-2 and TRBJ1-1; unclear D gene. The ends were cut back, 1 base at V and 1 base at J, with 10 bases in the middle. This CDR3 contains 15 residues. Germline V gives CDR1 LGHNA, CDR2 YNFKEQ. CDR3 DNA sequence: TGTGCCAGCAGCCAAGGATTCCGTCGGAACACTGAAGCTTTCTTT. Residues: CASSQGFRRNTEAFF.

This clonotype was seen a handful of times. The chain carries TRBV4-3 and TRBJ2-1; 10 positions match TRBD1. CDR3 length: 16 residues. Trimming cost V 3 bases and J 4 bases; bases outside gene matches: 6. Germline CDR1 reads LGHNA; CDR2 reads YSLEER. CDR3 coding DNA: TGCGCCAGCAGCCAGGACAGGGGGGGAACTTACAATGAGCAGTTCTTC. Amino acids: CASSQDRGGTYNEQFF.

The CDR3 protein is CASSLAWRGYTGELFF. In nucleotides, the CDR3 is TGTGCCAGCAGCTTGGCCTGGAGGGGGTACACCGGGGAGCTGTTTTTT. V usage is TRBV5-5 and J usage is TRBJ2-2; possibly TRBD1 or TRBD2 for D (6 bases each). Germline CDR1 is SGHKS and CDR2 is YYEKEE (reference sequence). The germline V and J ends were trimmed by 0 bases and 3 bases, with 12 bases remaining between them. The CDR3 loop spans 16 amino acids.

This clonotype was seen more than once but under ten times. The chain employs TRBV7-2 and TRBJ2-1; 7 bases align to TRBD2. The length of the CDR3 is 14 residues. V trimming: 4 bases; J trimming: 3 bases; junction bases outside the gene matches: 3. The V gene's germline CDR1 is SGHTA and CDR2 FQGNSA. CDR3 protein: CASSYQRGYNEQFF. The CDR3 DNA reads TGTGCCAGCAGCTACCAGCGGGGCTACAATGAGCAGTTCTTC.

The chain's CDR3 is CASSFTESQHEQYF. In nucleotides, the CDR3 is TGCGCCAGCAGCTTTACAGAGAGCCAACATGAGCAGTACTTC. V and J are TRBV5-1 and TRBJ2-7, with D unresolved. V lost 2 bases and J 7 bases, leaving 16 bases between the germline ends. CDR3 size: 14 residues. CDR1 SGHRS and CDR2 YFSETQ come from the germline V gene.

In its sample, this clonotype was seen a few times. V and J are TRBV7-2 and TRBJ1-4; 8 bases match TRBD1. The CDR3 totals 18 residues. CDR1 SGHTA and CDR2 FQGNSA come from the germline V gene. The V gene end was trimmed by 2 bases and the J gene end by 7 bases; junction bases not matched to a gene: 15. The CDR3 DNA reads TGTGCCAGCAGCTTAAGTGGGGCAGGGGGCCGTATTGGTGAAAAACTGTTTTTT. Protein: CASSLSGAGGRIGEKLFF.

As to this clonotype: A read error may account for a junction end that differs from germline. The chain recombines TRBV7-2 with TRBJ1-4, with D possibly being TRBD1 (6 bases). CDR1 and CDR2 from the germline V gene are SGHTA and FQGNSA. The CDR3 is 14 residues long. The CDR3 is CANSRGPTNEKLFF. The CDR3 DNA follows: TGTGCCAACAGCCGGGGGCCAACTAATGAAAAACTGTTTTTT. Based on the CDR3 plus reference TRBV7-2 and TRBJ1-4, the full variable domain is GAGVSQSPSNKVTEKGKDVELRCDPISGHTALYWYRQSLGQGLEFLIYFQGNSAPDKSGLPSDRFSAERTGGSVSTLTIQRTQQEDSAVYLCANSRGPTNEKLFFGSGTQLSVL.

Here the CDR3 DNA reads TGTGCCAGCAGCGTAGCTCAGCTAGCGTGGGAGACCCAGTACTTC. Its protein product is CASSVAQLAWETQYF. V gene TRBV9 combines with J gene TRBJ2-5, with D possibly TRBD2 on 6 matching bases. Per the germline V gene, CDR1 is SGDLS and CDR2 is YYNGEE. The CDR3 consists of 15 residues. V was pared by 0 bases and J by 5 bases, with 14 bases between.

The rearrangement joins TRBV27 to TRBJ2-1, with D possibly being TRBD2 (6 bases). Trimming took off 6 bases at V and 8 bases at J, with 20 bases between the two ends. Looked up from germline, CDR1 is MNHEY and CDR2 is SMNVEV (reference sequence). The CDR3 has 15 residues. CDR3 in amino acids: CASSRGGVFIDEQFF. The CDR3 DNA follows: TGTGCCAGCAGCAGAGGAGGGGTCTTTATCGATGAGCAGTTCTTC.

V gene TRBV10-3 combines with J gene TRBJ2-7; TRBD1 or TRBD2 may be the D gene (5 bases each). The CDR3 has 12 residues. Germline V lookup: CDR1 ENHRY, CDR2 SYGVKD. Trimming stripped 6 bases from V and 0 bases from J, with 6 bases between. CDR3 loop: CAISGTSYEQYF. The CDR3, as DNA: TGTGCCATCAGCGGGACCTCCTACGAGCAGTACTTC.

The CDR3 nucleotides read TGTGCCAGCAGCCAAGATATGGCAGGGGGCCGGGAGGAGACCCAGTACTTC. It codes for CASSQDMAGGREETQYF. The gene calls are TRBV4-2 and TRBJ2-5, with 8 bases fitting TRBD1. The CDR3 is 17 amino acids. Trimming at V came to 0 bases and at J to 5 bases, leaving 11 bases not matched to a gene. From germline, CDR1 is LGHNA and CDR2 YNFKEQ.